The rows below give T cell receptor beta chains drawn from one sample of a study of blood T cell repertoires in COVID-19. Using immunoSEQ multiplex PCR, the repertoire was profiled, and TCRdb retains in-frame clones only, with some absent. The sample contains 200,000 to 250,000 clones, roughly 84% of which appear only once. The sequencing sample was made of peripheral blood. The origin of the receptors is a woman aged 80 or older with acute or convalescent COVID-19. CDR3s include the opening cysteine and the closing phenylalanine or tryptophan. D genes are given only for firm matches. Expanded clones are given a class, and other clones once, few, many or no size at all.

once	TRBV9	TRBJ2-1	.	TGTGCCAGCAGCCAAGTTGGGGGCGGGGGACGATACAATGAGCAGTTCTTC	CASSQVGGGGRYNEQFF
.	TRBV7-6	TRBJ1-1	.	TGTGCCAGCAGCTTAGATAGACAGTTAACTGAAGCTTTCTTT	CASSLDRQLTEAFF
.	TRBV6-4	TRBJ2-1	TRBD1	TGTGCCAGCAGTCTACAGGGGGGCTCCTACAATGAGCAGTTCTTC	CASSLQGGSYNEQFF
few	TRBV28	TRBJ1-4	.	TGTGCCAGCAGCACTTTACAGGCGATTAATGAAAAACTGTTTTTT	CASSTLQAINEKLFF
.	TRBV10-3	TRBJ1-4	.	TGTGCCATCAGTGATGACACAACAACTAATGAAAAACTGTTTTTT	CAISDDTTTNEKLFF
.	TRBV29-1	TRBJ1-1	.	TGCAGCGTCCATGAGCCAAACACTGAAGCTTTCTTT	CSVHEPNTEAFF
.	TRBV7-2	TRBJ1-2	.	TGTGCCAGCAGCTTATCTTCCAACTATGGCTACACCTTC	CASSLSSNYGYTF
.	TRBV28	TRBJ1-5	.	TGTGCCAGCAGCCTTCCCCCTTACGGTGCTAGCAATCAGCCCCAGCATTTT	CASSLPPYGASNQPQHF
.	TRBV7-9	TRBJ2-7	.	TGTGCCAGCAGCTTAGCCGGTCCCTCCTACGAGCAGTACTTC	CASSLAGPSYEQYF
few	TRBV7-2	TRBJ2-3	.	TGTGCCAGCACCCCCGGGAGTCCCGATACGCAGTATTTT	CASTPGSPDTQYF
few	TRBV6-5	TRBJ1-2	TRBD1	TGTGCCGGGGAGGACAGGGACGAGGAGGGCTACACCTTC	CAGEDRDEEGYTF
.	TRBV6-4	TRBJ2-7	.	TGTGCCAGCAGTGTTGAGGTGGGTTCCTACGAGCAGTACTTC	CASSVEVGSYEQYF
.	TRBV19	TRBJ1-5	.	TGTGCCAGTAGTCTCCAGGGCCGGCGGGGAGATCAGCCCCAGCATTTT	CASSLQGRRGDQPQHF
.	TRBV6-5	TRBJ1-5	.	TGTGCCACCTCCCGCGGGGCCCAAGGTCAGCCCCAGCATTTT	CATSRGAQGQPQHF
.	TRBV5-5	TRBJ2-3	TRBD2	TGTGCCAGCAGCCGGACTAGCGGGGGGAGGGATACGCAGTATTTT	CASSRTSGGRDTQYF
once	TRBV6-1	TRBJ1-1	.	TGTGCCAGCAGTGAGCGGGGAGGGAACACTGAAGCTTTCTTT	CASSERGGNTEAFF
few	TRBV9	TRBJ1-1	.	TGTGCCAGCAGCGTAGAAGGCAGGATGAACACTGAAGCTTTCTTT	CASSVEGRMNTEAFF
.	TRBV24-1	TRBJ1-1	.	TGTGCCACCAGTGATTTAAGGGGGACTGAAGCTTTCTTT	CATSDLRGTEAFF
.	TRBV4-1	TRBJ2-1	TRBD2	TGCGCCAGCAGCCAAGATGTCGGAAACCAAGTAGCGGGGGGGCGAAATGAGCAGTTCTTC	CASSQDVGNQVAGGRNEQFF
.	TRBV7-8	TRBJ2-5	.	TGTGCCAGCAGCTTAGGACAGCAAGAGACCCAGTACTTC	CASSLGQQETQYF
.	TRBV27	TRBJ1-2	TRBD1	TGTGCCAGCAGTTTAGACAGGGCGAGCTATGGCTACACCTTC	CASSLDRASYGYTF
.	TRBV7-9	TRBJ1-2	.	TGTGCCAGCAGCCCTGGGGGACTTGGCTATGGCTACACCTTC	CASSPGGLGYGYTF
.	TRBV20-1	TRBJ2-7	TRBD1	TGCAGTGCTAGTCTCTCCGTGGGGACAGGGAAACGGTACGAGCAGTACTTC	CSASLSVGTGKRYEQYF
.	TRBV7-2	TRBJ1-1	.	TGTGCCAGCAGCCCAGGGTTATCGTCTCCTGAAGCTTTCTTT	CASSPGLSSPEAFF
.	TRBV7-9	TRBJ2-5	TRBD2	TGTGCCAGCAGCCGCACCGGGACTAGTGGTGAGACCCAGTACTTC	CASSRTGTSGETQYF
.	TRBV6-2/TRBV6-3	TRBJ2-7	.	TGTGCCAGCAGTTACCTGCAGAAGCAGTACTTC	CASSYLQKQYF
once	TRBV12-5	TRBJ1-5	TRBD1	TGTGCTAGTGGTTGGCCTGAGGGGGCCGCTTTCCGAAATCAGCCCCAGCATTTT	CASGWPEGAAFRNQPQHF
.	TRBV6-5	TRBJ1-2	.	TGTGCCCTTAGAGATCCTACTAACTATGGCTACACCTTC	CALRDPTNYGYTF
.	TRBV9	TRBJ2-1	TRBD1	TGTGCCAGCAGCGTTACCGGGACAGGGTACAATGAGCAGTTCTTC	CASSVTGTGYNEQFF
.	TRBV30	TRBJ1-1	TRBD1	TGTGCCTGGACGACAGGGGGGAGAGGTATGAACACTGAAGCTTTCTTT	CAWTTGGRGMNTEAFF
.	TRBV10-3	TRBJ2-1	TRBD1	TGTGCCACAGAAGACAGGGGTCTTTTCAATGAGCAGTTCTTC	CATEDRGLFNEQFF
.	TRBV24-1	TRBJ1-1	.	TGTGCCACCAGTGATGGAGGGGGGGAAAACACTGAAGCTTTCTTT	CATSDGGGENTEAFF
.	TRBV9	TRBJ2-2	.	TGTGCCAGCAGCGTAGCCCGTAGGTACAGGAATCCCGGGGAGCTGTTTTTT	CASSVARRYRNPGELFF
.	TRBV5-1	TRBJ2-7	.	TGCGCCAGCAGGTCGACAGCCAGAGCCTACGAGCAGTACTTC	CASRSTARAYEQYF
.	TRBV19	TRBJ2-7	TRBD1	TGTGCCACCCAAGGGACAGGGAGCAGCTACGAGCAGTACTTC	CATQGTGSSYEQYF
.	TRBV27	TRBJ1-2	.	TGTGCCAGCAGCGCTGACCAGGGCTATGGCTACACCTTC	CASSADQGYGYTF
.	TRBV5-6	TRBJ2-5	.	TGTGCCAGCAGCTTTCTTCTGGGGGCCGGTGAGACCCAGTACTTC	CASSFLLGAGETQYF
.	TRBV5-1	TRBJ1-2	TRBD1	TGCGCCAGCTCGTTCGGGGGGACAGGGACGGGTGGCTACACCTTC	CASSFGGTGTGGYTF
.	TRBV6-1	TRBJ1-5	.	TGTGCCAGCAGTCCTGACAGAAGCAATCAGCCCCAGCATTTT	CASSPDRSNQPQHF
.	TRBV19	TRBJ1-1	.	TGTGCCAGTAGTATAGGACCTACAGGGAGGGGAGAAGCTTTCTTT	CASSIGPTGRGEAFF
once	TRBV6-2/TRBV6-3	TRBJ1-1	.	TGTGCCAGCAGTTCGGGACTCAGCGCTGAAGCTTTCTTT	CASSSGLSAEAFF